This T cell receptor (beta chain) was profiled in a study of response to subunit inactivated influenza vaccine listed by TCRdb under 2018. Describing the broader study: Deep quantitative T cell receptor repertoire profiling was used in the study to track responses to a trivalent subunit inactivated influenza vaccine.

Here is what the overall study found, with its caveats: It was suggested by the authors that each seasonal influenza vaccination may recruit only a limited number of new T cells.

Points on this clonotype: The clone's antigen remains unknown. Nothing much larger sits one base from this clone, and base qualities are not available.

From cysteine to phenylalanine, the CDR3 is 15 amino acids long. CDR3 DNA only is kept here, 45 bases in frame from base 1. At the junction V is shortened by 6 bases and J by 0 bases, with 14 bases in between. CDR1 and CDR2 were assigned from the germline V gene (reference sequence) as SEHNR and FQNEAQ. Libraries were built with RT-PCR. The sample was run on an Illumina HiSeq 2500. The public reads were reanalyzed by TCRdb: fastp trimming at Q25, MiXCR alignment, in-frame beta chains only. A single entry per CDR3 protein holds the most common genes and DNA from its merged rows. The sample table records 550,000 to 600,000 distinct CDR3 sequences; 10% to 15% of these occur just once. The top ten clonotypes cover about a tenth of the sample.

The specimen was PBMCs from blood, collected on the day of vaccination. This receptor chain uses TRBV7-9 and TRBJ2-5; the D gene is unclear. The origin of this receptor is a man in his fifties who received an inactivated influenza vaccine. Donor details come from another sample of the same person, matched by shared clones. In nucleotides, the sequence is TGTGCCAGCAGTTCAATCTCCTGGTACCAAGAGACCCAGTACTTC. It is translated as CASSSISWYQETQYF.